This TCR beta chain was identified during a study of cytomegalovirus exposure and HLA in healthy donors. A remark on this clone: The antigen remains undetermined.

The PCR ran on 60 Vbeta and 13 Jbeta primers. TCRdb's copy holds only in-frame clones and misses some; the assay was immunoSEQ multiplex PCR. This sample yields about 140,000 clones, of which roughly 66% are seen a single time; roughly 6% belongs to the top ten. Whole-study results and caveats: Rarity characterized most TCR sequences, yet some public TCRs appeared in many donors. Apparent HLA restriction characterized most CMV-associated TCR beta chains in a later analysis.

The CDR3 extends over 14 amino acids. V lost 5 bases to trimming and J lost 8 bases; unmatched junction nucleotides: 9. Per germline, CDR1 MNHEY and CDR2 SVGAGI. Sequenced input: PBMCs. The gene calls are TRBV6-5 and TRBJ2-1; the match to TRBD2 covers 7 bases. The source of this sequence is a woman aged 60-70 years in good health and CMV-seronegative. The CDR3 sequence: CASSDRLARDEQFF. The CDR3 region has the DNA TGTGCCAGCAGTGACCGACTAGCCAGGGATGAGCAGTTCTTC.